The text below deals with one TCR beta chain. Its matching antigen is unknown. The sample comes from a study of OX40 agonist ivuxolimab in advanced cancers. Overall study context: Each dose-escalation patient presented with hepatocellular carcinoma, melanoma, renal cell or head and neck cancer.

Sequencing was performed with immunoSEQ multiplex PCR; in TCRdb, only in-frame clones are kept and a portion is missing. This sample carries about 91,000 clones, approximately 81% of them seen once, and the ten largest clones take roughly 1.1%. The CDR3 contains 13 residues. The germline V gene has CDR1 MGHRA and CDR2 YSYEKL. The V segment lost 5 bases and the J segment 3 bases; nucleotides outside the gene matches: 3. Study-wide results and caveats: Partial responders dosed at 0.1-3.0 mg/kg displayed clonal expansion ranking among the lowest. CD8+ T cells (on average) carried more expanded clones than CD4+ T cells. Antigen specificity was not determined for the expanded peripheral T cells.

Specimen: CD4+ or CD8+ T cells sorted from blood, collected in a trial of the OX40 agonist ivuxolimab. The TCR originated in an adult with an advanced solid tumor such as melanoma, head and neck, liver or kidney cancer. The chain links TRBV4-1 to TRBJ2-5; the match to TRBD2 covers 7 bases. DNA for the CDR3: TGCGCCAGCAGCGTACGGGAGGAAGAGACCCAGTACTTC. This encodes CASSVREEETQYF.